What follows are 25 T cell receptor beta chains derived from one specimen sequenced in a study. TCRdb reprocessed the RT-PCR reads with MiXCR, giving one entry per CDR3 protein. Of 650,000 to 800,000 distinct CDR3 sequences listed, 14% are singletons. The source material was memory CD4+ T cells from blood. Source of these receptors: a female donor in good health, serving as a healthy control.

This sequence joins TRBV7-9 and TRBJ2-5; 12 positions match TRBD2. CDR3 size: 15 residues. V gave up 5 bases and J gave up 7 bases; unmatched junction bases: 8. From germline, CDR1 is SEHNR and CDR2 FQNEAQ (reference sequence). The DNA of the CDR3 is TGTGCCAGCAGCACCCGACTAGCGGGAGACGGGACCCAGTACTTC. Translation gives CASSTRLAGDGTQYF.

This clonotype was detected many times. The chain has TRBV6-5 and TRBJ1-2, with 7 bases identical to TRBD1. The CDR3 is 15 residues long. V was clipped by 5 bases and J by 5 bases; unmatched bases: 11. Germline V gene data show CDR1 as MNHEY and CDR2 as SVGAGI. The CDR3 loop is CASSRRQGSGYGYTF. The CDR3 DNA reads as TGTGCCAGCAGTCGCCGACAGGGCTCGGGGTATGGCTACACCTTC.

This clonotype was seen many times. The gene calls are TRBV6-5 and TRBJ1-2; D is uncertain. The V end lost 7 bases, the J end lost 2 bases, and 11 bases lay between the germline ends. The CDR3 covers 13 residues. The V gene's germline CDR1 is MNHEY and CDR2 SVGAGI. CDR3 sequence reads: CASKDGRNYGYTF. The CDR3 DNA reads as TGTGCCAGCAAAGACGGACGGAACTATGGCTACACCTTC.

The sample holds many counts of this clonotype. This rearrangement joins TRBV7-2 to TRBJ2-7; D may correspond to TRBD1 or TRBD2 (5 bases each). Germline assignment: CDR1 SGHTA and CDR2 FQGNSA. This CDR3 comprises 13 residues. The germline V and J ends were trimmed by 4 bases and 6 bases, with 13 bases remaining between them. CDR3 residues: CASSSDLGAEQYF. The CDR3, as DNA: TGTGCCAGCAGCTCGGACTTAGGGGCCGAGCAGTACTTC.

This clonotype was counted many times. CDR3 region: CAISLHNEQFF. The CDR3 coding sequence is TGTGCCATCAGCCTCCACAATGAGCAGTTCTTC. The chain employs TRBV10-3 and TRBJ2-1; no clear D. Trimming took off 6 bases at V and 5 bases at J, with 5 bases between the two ends. The CDR3 has 11 amino acids. The germline V gene has CDR1 ENHRY and CDR2 SYGVKD.

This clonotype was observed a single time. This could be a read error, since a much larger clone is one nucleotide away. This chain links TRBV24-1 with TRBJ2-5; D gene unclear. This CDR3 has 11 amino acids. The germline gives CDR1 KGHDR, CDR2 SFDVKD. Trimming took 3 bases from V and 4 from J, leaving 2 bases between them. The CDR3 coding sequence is TGTGCCACCAGTGATATAGAGACCCAGTACTTC. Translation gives CATSDIETQYF.

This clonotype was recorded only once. The CDR3 protein is CASSFSGRENEKLFF. CDR3 coding DNA: TGCGCCAGCAGCTTTAGCGGACGGGAAAATGAAAAACTGTTTTTT. V usage is TRBV5-1 and J usage is TRBJ1-4; D call uncertain. The V gene's germline CDR1 is SGHRS and CDR2 YFSETQ. V was trimmed by 2 bases and J by 5 bases, leaving 13 bases between them. This CDR3 is 15 amino acids long.

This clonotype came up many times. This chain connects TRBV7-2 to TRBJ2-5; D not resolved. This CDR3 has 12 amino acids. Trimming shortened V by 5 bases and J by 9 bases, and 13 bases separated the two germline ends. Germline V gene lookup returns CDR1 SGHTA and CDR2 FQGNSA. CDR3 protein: CASSKSSGAQYF. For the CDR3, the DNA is TGTGCCAGCAGCAAATCCTCTGGGGCCCAGTACTTC. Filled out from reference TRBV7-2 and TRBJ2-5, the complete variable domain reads GAGVSQSPSNKVTEKGKDVELRCDPISGHTALYWYRQSLGQGLEFLIYFQGNSAPDKSGLPSDRFSAERTGGSVSTLTIQRTQQEDSAVYLCASSKSSGAQYFGPGTRLLVL.

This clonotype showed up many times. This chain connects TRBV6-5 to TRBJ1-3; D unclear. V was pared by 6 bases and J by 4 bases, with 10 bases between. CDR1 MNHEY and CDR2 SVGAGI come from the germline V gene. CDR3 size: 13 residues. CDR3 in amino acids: CASSLEKGNTIYF. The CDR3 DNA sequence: TGTGCCAGCAGCCTCGAAAAGGGAAACACCATATATTTT.

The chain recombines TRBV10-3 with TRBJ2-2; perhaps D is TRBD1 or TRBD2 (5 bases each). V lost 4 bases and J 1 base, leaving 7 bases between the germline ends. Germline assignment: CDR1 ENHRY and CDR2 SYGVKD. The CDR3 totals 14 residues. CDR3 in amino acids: CAISGGGNTGELFF. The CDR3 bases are TGTGCCATCAGTGGTGGGGGGAACACCGGGGAGCTGTTTTTT.

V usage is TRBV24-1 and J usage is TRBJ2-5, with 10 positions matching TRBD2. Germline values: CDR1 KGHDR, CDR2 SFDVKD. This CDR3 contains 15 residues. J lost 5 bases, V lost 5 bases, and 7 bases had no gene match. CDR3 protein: CATSAGTSEAETQYF. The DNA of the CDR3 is TGTGCCACCAGTGCCGGGACTAGCGAGGCGGAGACCCAGTACTTC.

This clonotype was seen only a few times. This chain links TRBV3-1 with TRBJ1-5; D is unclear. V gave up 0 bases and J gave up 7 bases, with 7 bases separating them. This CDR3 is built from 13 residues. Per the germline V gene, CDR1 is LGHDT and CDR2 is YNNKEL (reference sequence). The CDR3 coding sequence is TGTGCCAGCAGCCAAGAGAATCGGCAGCCCCAGCATTTT. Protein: CASSQENRQPQHF.

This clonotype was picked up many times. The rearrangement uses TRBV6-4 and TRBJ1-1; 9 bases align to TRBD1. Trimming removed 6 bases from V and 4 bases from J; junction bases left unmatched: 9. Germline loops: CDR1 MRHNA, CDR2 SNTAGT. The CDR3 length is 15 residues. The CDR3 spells CASSKQGAPSTEAFF. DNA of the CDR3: TGTGCCAGCAGCAAACAGGGGGCCCCGAGCACTGAAGCTTTCTTT.

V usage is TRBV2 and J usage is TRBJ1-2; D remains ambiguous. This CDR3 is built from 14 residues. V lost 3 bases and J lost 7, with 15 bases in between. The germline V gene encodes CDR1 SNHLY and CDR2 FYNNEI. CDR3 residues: CASSDEAAISGYTF. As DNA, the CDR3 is TGTGCCAGCAGTGACGAGGCGGCAATTTCTGGCTACACCTTC.

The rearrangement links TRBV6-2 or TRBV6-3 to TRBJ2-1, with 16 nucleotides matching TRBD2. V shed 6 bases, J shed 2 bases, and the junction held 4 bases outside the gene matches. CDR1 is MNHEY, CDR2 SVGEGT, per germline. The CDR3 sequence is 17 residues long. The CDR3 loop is CASSHGTSGGAYNEQFF. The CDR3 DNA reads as TGTGCCAGCAGCCACGGGACTAGCGGGGGGGCCTACAATGAGCAGTTCTTC.

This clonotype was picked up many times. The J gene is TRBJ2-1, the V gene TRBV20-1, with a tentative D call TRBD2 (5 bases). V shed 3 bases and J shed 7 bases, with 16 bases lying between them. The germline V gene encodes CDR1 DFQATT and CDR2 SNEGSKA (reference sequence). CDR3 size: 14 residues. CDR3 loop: CSASTGLYVNEQFF. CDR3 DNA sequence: TGCAGTGCTAGTACGGGGTTGTATGTTAATGAGCAGTTCTTC.

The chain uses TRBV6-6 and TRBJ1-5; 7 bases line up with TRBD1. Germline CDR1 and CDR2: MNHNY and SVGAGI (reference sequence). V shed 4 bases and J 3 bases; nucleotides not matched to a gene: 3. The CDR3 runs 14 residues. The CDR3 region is CASSWDSSNQPQHF. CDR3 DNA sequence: TGTGCCAGCAGTTGGGACAGCTCCAATCAGCCCCAGCATTTT.

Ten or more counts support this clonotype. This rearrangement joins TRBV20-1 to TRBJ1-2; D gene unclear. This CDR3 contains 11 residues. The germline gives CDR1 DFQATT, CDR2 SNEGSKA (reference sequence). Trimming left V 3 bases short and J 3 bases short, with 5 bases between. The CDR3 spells CSASLDYGYTF. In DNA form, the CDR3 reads TGCAGTGCTAGTTTAGACTATGGCTACACCTTC.

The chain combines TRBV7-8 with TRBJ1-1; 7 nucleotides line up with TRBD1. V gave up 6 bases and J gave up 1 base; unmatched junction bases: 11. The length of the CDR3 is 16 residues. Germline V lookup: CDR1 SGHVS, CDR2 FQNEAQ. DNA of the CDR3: TGTGCCAGCAGACCTAACAGGGGAGGGAGGAACACTGAAGCTTTCTTT. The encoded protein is CASRPNRGGRNTEAFF.

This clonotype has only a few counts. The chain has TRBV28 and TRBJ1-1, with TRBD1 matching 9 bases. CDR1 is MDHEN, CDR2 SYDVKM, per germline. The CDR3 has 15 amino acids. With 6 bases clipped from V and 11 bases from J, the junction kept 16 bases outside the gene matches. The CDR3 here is CASSQTGGYSLGAFF. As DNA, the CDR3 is TGTGCCAGCAGCCAGACAGGGGGTTACAGCCTAGGGGCTTTCTTT.

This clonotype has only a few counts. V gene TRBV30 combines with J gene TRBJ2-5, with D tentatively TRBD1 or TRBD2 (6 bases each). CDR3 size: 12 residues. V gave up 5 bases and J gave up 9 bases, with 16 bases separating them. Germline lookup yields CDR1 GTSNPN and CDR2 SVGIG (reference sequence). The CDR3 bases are TGTGCCTGGGAGACGGCAAGGGGGGCCCAGTACTTC. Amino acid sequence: CAWETARGAQYF.

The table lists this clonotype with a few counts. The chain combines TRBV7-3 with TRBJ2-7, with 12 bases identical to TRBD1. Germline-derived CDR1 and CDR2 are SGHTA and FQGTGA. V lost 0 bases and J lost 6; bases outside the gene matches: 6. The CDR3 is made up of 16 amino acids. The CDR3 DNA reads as TGTGCCAGCAGCTTAACGGGGGGACAGGGGGCCGGCGAGCAGTACTTC. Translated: CASSLTGGQGAGEQYF. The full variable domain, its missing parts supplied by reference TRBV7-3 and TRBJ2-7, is GAGVSQTPSNKVTEKGKYVELRCDPISGHTALYWYRQSLGQGPEFLIYFQGTGAADDSGLPNDRFFAVRPEGSVSTLKIQRTERGDSAVYLCASSLTGGQGAGEQYFGPGTRLTVT.

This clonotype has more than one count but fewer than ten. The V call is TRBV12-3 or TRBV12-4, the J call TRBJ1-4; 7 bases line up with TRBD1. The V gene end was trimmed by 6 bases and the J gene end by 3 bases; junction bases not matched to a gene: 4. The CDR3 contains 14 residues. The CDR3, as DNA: TGTGCCAGCAGAAGGGGGCTGGCTAATGAAAAACTGTTTTTT. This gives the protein CASRRGLANEKLFF.

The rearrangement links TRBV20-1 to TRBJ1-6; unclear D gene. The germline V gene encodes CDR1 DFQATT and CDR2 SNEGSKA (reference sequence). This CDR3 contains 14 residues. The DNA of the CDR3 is TGCAGCGTTAGATTAGGGAGTATTAATTCACCCCTCCACTTT. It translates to CSVRLGSINSPLHF.

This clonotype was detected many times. The CDR3 nucleotides are TGCGCCAGCAGCCAAACAATAGCGGGGCTCGGTAACTATGGCTACACCTTC. Protein: CASSQTIAGLGNYGYTF. The chain recombines TRBV4-3 with TRBJ1-2, with D perhaps matching TRBD1 (5 bases). This CDR3 has 17 residues. Looked up from germline, CDR1 is LGHNA and CDR2 is YSLEER. The ends were cut back, 2 bases at V and 1 base at J, with 17 bases in the middle.